In its sample, the clone carrying this T cell receptor beta chain was seen many times. Its specificity is not known. The entry originates in a study of T cells in Graves' hyperthyroidism and ophthalmopathy. Study conclusions and caveats: Model output signaled ophthalmopathy a median around 5.9 months ahead of onset.

TCR beta CDR3 regions were amplified from RNA. HTBI primers were employed in a first-round RT-PCR of the TCR CDR3. TCRdb processed the multiplex PCR reads anew with MiXCR; each CDR3 protein has one entry. The sample consists of roughly 290,000 distinct CDR3 sequences, about 17% of them appearing once. Enrolled ophthalmopathy patients presented with a Clinical Activity Score of at least 3, a NOSPECS grade of at least 4, and disease duration under 3 months. Not enrolled were patients with uncontrolled infection, other autoimmune disease, pregnancy or lactation. PBMCs came from 9 to 10 ml fresh peripheral blood. Looked up from germline, CDR1 is SGHTA and CDR2 is FQGNSA. The V gene end was trimmed by 6 bases and the J gene end by 2 bases; junction bases not matched to a gene: 9. The CDR3 runs 16 residues.

The chain combines TRBV7-2 with TRBJ2-1; TRBD2 matches 8 bases. The material sequenced was blood. This TCR was sampled from a woman in her sixties with Graves' ophthalmopathy. CDR3 loop: CASRLAGPGTYNEQFF. The CDR3 DNA sequence: TGTGCCAGCAGGCTAGCGGGCCCAGGGACCTACAATGAGCAGTTCTTC.